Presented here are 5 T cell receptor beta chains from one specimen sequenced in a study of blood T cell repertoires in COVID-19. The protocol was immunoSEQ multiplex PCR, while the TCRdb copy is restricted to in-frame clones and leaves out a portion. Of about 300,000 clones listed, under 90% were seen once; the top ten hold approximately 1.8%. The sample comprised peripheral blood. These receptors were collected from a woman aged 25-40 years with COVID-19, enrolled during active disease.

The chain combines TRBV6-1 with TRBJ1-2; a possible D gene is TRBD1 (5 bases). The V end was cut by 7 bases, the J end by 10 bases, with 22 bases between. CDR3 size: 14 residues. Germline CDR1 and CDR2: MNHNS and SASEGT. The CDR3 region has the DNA TGTGCCAGCAACGCAGGGAGTAGGGGAGGGACCTACACCTTC. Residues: CASNAGSRGGTYTF.

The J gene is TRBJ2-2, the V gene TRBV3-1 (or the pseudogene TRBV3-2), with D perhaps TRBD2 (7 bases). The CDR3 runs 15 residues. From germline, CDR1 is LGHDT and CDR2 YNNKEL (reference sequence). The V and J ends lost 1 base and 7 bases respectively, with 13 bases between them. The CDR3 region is CASSQGGGAFGELFF. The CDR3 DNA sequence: TGTGCCAGCAGCCAAGGAGGGGGGGCCTTCGGGGAGCTGTTTTTT.

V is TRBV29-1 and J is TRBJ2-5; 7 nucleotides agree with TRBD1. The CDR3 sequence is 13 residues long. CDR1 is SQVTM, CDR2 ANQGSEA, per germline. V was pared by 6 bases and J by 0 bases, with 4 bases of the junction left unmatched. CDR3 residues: CSVTGTDQETQYF. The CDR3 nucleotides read TGCAGCGTCACCGGGACAGACCAAGAGACCCAGTACTTC.

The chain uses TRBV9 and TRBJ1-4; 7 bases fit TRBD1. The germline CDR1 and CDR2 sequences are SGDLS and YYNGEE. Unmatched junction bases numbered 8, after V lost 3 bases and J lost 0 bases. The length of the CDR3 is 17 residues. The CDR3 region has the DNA TGTGCCAGCAGCGACATAGGGGGCTACCCAACTAATGAAAAACTGTTTTTT. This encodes CASSDIGGYPTNEKLFF.

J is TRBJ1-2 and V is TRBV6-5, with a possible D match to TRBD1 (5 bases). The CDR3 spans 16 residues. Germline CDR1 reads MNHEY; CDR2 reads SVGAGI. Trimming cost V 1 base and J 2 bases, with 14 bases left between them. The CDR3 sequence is CASSYLGGHQNYGYTF. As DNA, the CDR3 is TGTGCCAGCAGTTACTTGGGTGGACATCAGAACTATGGCTACACCTTC.